Below, 18 T cell receptor beta chains from the same sample are listed, as sequenced in a study of identical twins. TCRdb reprocessed the 5' RACE reads with MiXCR, giving one entry per CDR3 protein. The table lists about 520,000 distinct CDR3 sequences, roughly a fifth of them singletons, with approximately 0.95% in the top ten. The sample also formed part of further work on T cells expressing NK-cell markers.

Material: CD4+ T cells sorted from blood. The receptor set was obtained from a woman between 18 and 29 years old in good health.

The genes are TRBV10-3 and TRBJ1-3; TRBD1 might be the D (5 bases). The CDR3 covers 14 residues. Per germline, CDR1 ENHRY and CDR2 SYGVKD. Trimming removed 6 bases at V and 0 bases at J, with 9 bases between. The CDR3 loop is CAISADSSGNTIYF. The CDR3 DNA reads as TGTGCCATCAGCGCCGACAGCTCTGGAAACACCATATATTTT.

This chain connects TRBV5-5 to TRBJ2-2; 7 bases are shared with TRBD2. Looked up from germline, CDR1 is SGHKS and CDR2 is YYEKEE (reference sequence). There are 15 residues in the CDR3. Trimming took 3 bases from V and 0 from J; bases not matched to a gene: 2. DNA for the CDR3: TGTGCCAGCAGCTCGGGACTAACGAACACCGGGGAGCTGTTTTTT. Residues: CASSSGLTNTGELFF.

The sample holds a few counts of this clonotype. The chain couples TRBV19 to TRBJ1-2; D not resolved. The V end lost 9 bases, the J end lost 4 bases, and 12 bases lay between the germline ends. The CDR3 extends over 12 amino acids. From germline, CDR1 is LNHDA and CDR2 SQIVND (reference sequence). CDR3 residues: CASKRARYGYTF. The CDR3 nucleotides read TGTGCCAGCAAGAGAGCTCGCTATGGCTACACCTTC.

CDR3: CASSLDGLSNEQFF. The CDR3 DNA is TGTGCCAGCAGCTTAGACGGGCTAAGCAATGAGCAGTTCTTC. This sequence joins TRBV11-2 and TRBJ2-1; D call uncertain. Germline values: CDR1 SGHAT, CDR2 FQNNGV. V gave up 0 bases and J gave up 6 bases, with 9 bases separating them. This CDR3 spans 14 amino acids.

Many counts were recorded for this clonotype. The V gene is TRBV10-3, the J gene TRBJ2-7; 10 nucleotides align to TRBD2. The CDR3 loop spans 16 amino acids. CDR1 is ENHRY, CDR2 SYGVKD, per germline. The trim removed 0 bases at V and 4 bases at J, leaving 6 bases unmatched. The chain's CDR3 is CAISESGGAGGYEQYF. As DNA, the CDR3 is TGTGCCATCAGTGAGTCCGGAGGAGCGGGAGGGTACGAGCAGTACTTC.

There are a few counts of this clonotype. The chain recombines TRBV6-1 with TRBJ2-6; D unclear. Germline V gives CDR1 MNHNS, CDR2 SASEGT. The CDR3 spans 15 residues. V was pared by 5 bases and J by 0 bases, with 8 bases between. CDR3 in DNA: TGTGCCAGCAGTAGGATCGGCTCTGGGGCCAACGTCCTGACTTTC. Residues: CASSRIGSGANVLTF.

In its sample, this clonotype was seen a few times. The CDR3 nucleotides read TGTGCCAGCAGTTCCGGACTAGCGGGGGGCGTAGAGACCCAGTACTTC. Translation: CASSSGLAGGVETQYF. The chain has TRBV12-3 or TRBV12-4 and TRBJ2-5, with TRBD2 matching 14 bases. V lost 4 bases, J lost 4 bases, and 5 bases stayed unmatched. The CDR3 is 16 residues long.

The CDR3 DNA reads as TGTGCCAGCAGCCCCCGACTAGCGGGATATACCGGGGAGCTGTTTTTT. It translates to CASSPRLAGYTGELFF. The genes are TRBV11-2 and TRBJ2-2, with 11 nucleotides matching TRBD2. Germline CDR1 is SGHAT and CDR2 is FQNNGV. CDR3 length: 16 amino acids. The V and J ends lost 5 bases and 5 bases, in that order; junction bases with no gene match: 7.

The V gene is TRBV7-2, the J gene TRBJ2-5; possible D gene TRBD2, 6 bases. Trimming pared 1 base from V and 2 bases from J, leaving 11 bases between. Germline V gene sequence: CDR1 SGHTA, CDR2 FQGNSA. This CDR3 comprises 15 residues. CDR3 nucleotide sequence: TGTGCCAGCAGCTTAGGCGCTAGCGTACAAGAGACCCAGTACTTC. Amino acids: CASSLGASVQETQYF.

Only a few counts were recorded for this clonotype. The chain is built from TRBV20-1 and TRBJ2-1; 10 bases map to TRBD2. The CDR3 loop spans 13 amino acids. V trimming: 5 bases; J trimming: 4 bases; junction bases outside the gene matches: 2. Germline assignment: CDR1 DFQATT and CDR2 SNEGSKA (reference sequence). CDR3 amino acids: CSAAGLAYNEQFF. Here the CDR3 DNA reads TGCAGTGCTGCGGGACTAGCGTACAATGAGCAGTTCTTC.

This chain uses TRBV20-1 with TRBJ2-4, with D hard to call. This CDR3 is built from 13 residues. The germline V gene has CDR1 DFQATT and CDR2 SNEGSKA (reference sequence). The V end was cut by 4 bases, the J end by 0 bases, with 7 bases between. Here the CDR3 reads CSAMAVAKNIQYF. CDR3 nucleotide sequence: TGCAGTGCTATGGCCGTAGCCAAAAACATTCAGTACTTC.

J is TRBJ2-7 and V is TRBV12-3 or TRBV12-4, with D perhaps matching TRBD1 (6 bases). Trimming pared 1 base from V and 6 bases from J, leaving 13 bases between. The CDR3 has 14 residues. CDR3 coding DNA: TGTGCCAGCAGTTTAGGGCGGACAGTTGCCGAGCAGTACTTC. Residues: CASSLGRTVAEQYF.

The V and J genes are TRBV4-3 and TRBJ1-1, with D maybe TRBD1 (6 bases). Germline assignment: CDR1 LGHNA and CDR2 YSLEER. V lost 3 bases to trimming and J lost 5 bases, with 13 bases between them. The length of the CDR3 is 14 residues. DNA of the CDR3: TGCGCCAGCAGCCACCACAGGGATGGGACTGAAGCTTTCTTT. Amino acids: CASSHHRDGTEAFF.

There are a few counts of this clonotype. The chain carries TRBV12-3 or TRBV12-4 and TRBJ2-7; TRBD2 aligns across 11 bases. With 6 bases clipped from V and 4 bases from J, the junction kept 5 bases outside the gene matches. The CDR3 is made up of 14 amino acids. For the CDR3, the DNA is TGTGCCAGCAGCCCTAGCGGGGGGCCATACGAGCAGTACTTC. It specifies CASSPSGGPYEQYF.

The rearrangement joins TRBV20-1 to TRBJ1-1; D ambiguous. The germline gives CDR1 DFQATT, CDR2 SNEGSKA (reference sequence). V was pared by 0 bases and J by 1 base, with 6 bases between. CDR3 length: 13 amino acids. The CDR3 region has the DNA TGCAGTGCTAGAGAGGGCCCGAACACTGAAGCTTTCTTT. It encodes CSAREGPNTEAFF.

This clonotype was observed a single time. The CDR3 sequence: CASSSARLAGGDTQYF. In DNA form, the CDR3 reads TGTGCCAGCAGTAGCGCCCGACTAGCGGGAGGGGATACGCAGTATTTT. This rearrangement joins TRBV6-2 or TRBV6-3 to TRBJ2-3, with 14 bases matching TRBD2. CDR1 and CDR2 (germline): MNHEY, SVGEGT. CDR3 length: 16 amino acids. Trimming at V came to 5 bases and at J to 6 bases, leaving 7 bases not matched to a gene.

The rearrangement joins TRBV6-1 to TRBJ2-2; 9 bases match TRBD2. This CDR3 has 18 residues. The ends lost 6 bases at V and 3 bases at J; junction bases unmatched: 14. Germline values: CDR1 MNHNS, CDR2 SASEGT. The CDR3 sequence is CASRPEAGAGGDTGELFF. Written as DNA, the CDR3 is TGTGCCAGCAGACCCGAGGCGGGAGCGGGAGGTGACACCGGGGAGCTGTTTTTT.

This clonotype was detected only a few times. The chain couples TRBV12-3 or TRBV12-4 to TRBJ1-4; maybe TRBD1 (6 bases). V was clipped by 3 bases and J by 5 bases, with 13 bases between them. The CDR3 loop spans 15 amino acids. The chain's CDR3 is CASSFARGSNEKLFF. As DNA, the CDR3 is TGTGCCAGCAGTTTCGCCAGGGGTTCGAATGAAAAACTGTTTTTT.